This T cell receptor (beta chain) appears in the sequencing data of a study of T cells in Graves' hyperthyroidism and ophthalmopathy. Ophthalmopathy cases scored 3 or more on the Clinical Activity Score and 4 or more on NOSPECS grade, with duration below 3 months. Each 10 ml fresh peripheral blood draw supplied the PBMCs. RNA transcripts provided the source from which TCR beta CDR3 regions were amplified. HTBI primers were used for first-round RT-PCR of the TCR CDR3. Each CDR3 protein is one row after TCRdb ran MiXCR on the multiplex PCR reads. The data contain 400,000 to 550,000 distinct CDR3 sequences, around 22% of them seen just once; the ten biggest clones take up around 11%. The CDR3 has 13 residues. Germline CDR1 is SGHTA and CDR2 is FQGNSA. V was clipped by 8 bases and J by 2 bases; unmatched bases: 4.

J is TRBJ2-3 and V is TRBV7-2; 7 nucleotides match TRBD1. Sequenced material: blood. The receptor was isolated from a woman aged 30 to 39 with Graves' ophthalmopathy. CDR3 loop: CASQGQNTDTQYF. CDR3 coding DNA: TGTGCCAGCCAGGGACAGAACACAGATACGCAGTATTTT.